This T cell receptor beta chain came from a study of T cell repertoires in cytomegalovirus infection. Study-level points and caveats: Dominant in the ex vivo response were TCR beta clonotypes restricted by HLA-C and specific for CMV.

The CDR3 extends over 14 amino acids. V lost 5 bases and J 5 bases, leaving 15 bases between the germline ends. Germline CDR1 reads SEHNR; CDR2 reads FQNEAQ (reference sequence). A remark on this clonotype: Its antigen is undetermined.

Using its own MiXCR run on the reads, TCRdb lists one record per CDR3 protein. This table has more than 500,000 distinct CDR3 sequences, 16% appearing once. The chain has TRBV7-9 and TRBJ2-5; TRBD2 is a possible D gene (6 bases). Sequencing was carried out using CD8+ T cells from PBMCs. This receptor was identified in a human donor in good health (CMV status not recorded). Some clones in this sample may be carry-over from other donors' samples. The CDR3, as DNA: TGTGCCAGCAGCCGGGTCGGGCTAGCGGAGACCCAGTACTTC. It translates to CASSRVGLAETQYF.